This T cell receptor (beta chain) was sequenced during a study of shared clonotypes between healthy human individuals. Overall study findings and caveats: A handful of donors showed sharing of approximately 5% of naive CD4 clonotypes.

Assay execution took place at the deep level. Every subset's genomic DNA went evenly onto several immunoSEQ plates. This table comes from immunoSEQ multiplex PCR, and its TCRdb copy is limited to in-frame clones, with some not included. The table includes roughly 2.6 million clones, approximately 92% detected once. Regarding this clone: The antigen is not known.

Germline V gene data show CDR1 as SGHRS and CDR2 as YFSETQ. V lost 4 bases to trimming and J lost 7 bases; unmatched junction nucleotides: 13. The CDR3 is 15 amino acids. The chain recombines TRBV5-1 with TRBJ2-7; 8 bases line up with TRBD1. The receptor was isolated from a man aged 18 to 29 in good health. The source material was naive CD4+ T cells sorted from blood. The subset here: CD45RA+ positively selected. DNA for the CDR3: TGCGCCAGCAGCACCAGGCAGGGGGCATCTAGAGAGCAGTACTTC. As protein: CASSTRQGASREQYF. Full variable domain (missing parts from reference TRBV5-1 and TRBJ2-7): KAGVTQTPRYLIKTRGQQVTLSCSPISGHRSVSWYQQTPGQGLQFLFEYFSETQRNKGNFPGRFSGRQFSNSRSEMNVSTLELGDSALYLCASSTRQGASREQYFGPGTRLTVT.